Shown below are 11 T cell receptor beta chains from a single sample sequenced in a study of beta chain features in type 1 diabetes. The whole isolated RNA underwent reverse transcription, so sequencing captured expressed TCRB transcripts. Assay used: immunoSEQ multiplex PCR; TCRdb lists only in-frame clones, some missing. The sample yields about 450,000 clones, over 10% seen once. The sample comprised naive CD4+ T cells from blood. The receptors originated from a woman aged 18 to 35 in good health.

This chain joins TRBV19 and TRBJ2-1; D remains unclear. The CDR3 is 14 amino acids. V was trimmed by 4 bases and J by 8 bases, leaving 15 bases between them. Germline loops: CDR1 LNHDA, CDR2 SQIVND (reference sequence). The CDR3 sequence is CASSRSGPLDEQFF. In DNA, the CDR3 is TGTGCCAGTAGTAGAAGTGGCCCTTTGGATGAGCAGTTCTTC.

The chain carries TRBV29-1 and TRBJ2-3, with a tentative D call TRBD1 (5 bases). CDR3 length: 14 amino acids. Trimming removed 0 bases at V and 4 bases at J, with 11 bases between. Germline V gives CDR1 SQVTM, CDR2 ANQGSEA. CDR3 sequence: CSVEDPQVPDTQYF. The CDR3, as DNA: TGCAGCGTTGAAGATCCACAGGTTCCAGATACGCAGTATTTT.

V usage is TRBV9 and J usage is TRBJ1-2, with D possibly TRBD1 on 5 matching bases. V shed 0 bases and J shed 0 bases, with 15 bases lying between them. Per germline, CDR1 SGDLS and CDR2 YYNGEE. This CDR3 region has 17 residues. The CDR3 reads CASSVAPLGGSNYGYTF. CDR3 in DNA: TGTGCCAGCAGCGTAGCTCCTTTGGGGGGTTCTAACTATGGCTACACCTTC.

This clone was seen a handful of times. The chain combines TRBV7-9 with TRBJ2-7, with a tentative D call TRBD2 (5 bases). The V gene's germline CDR1 is SEHNR and CDR2 FQNEAQ (reference sequence). The V end was cut by 2 bases, the J end by 5 bases, with 7 bases between. The CDR3 contains 12 residues. CDR3 DNA sequence: TGTGCCAGCAGCTTACTCGGGGACGAGCAGTACTTC. This codes for CASSLLGDEQYF.

The chain recombines TRBV29-1 with TRBJ2-5, with TRBD1 matching 7 bases. Germline CDR1 reads SQVTM; CDR2 reads ANQGSEA. V was pared by 6 bases and J by 2 bases, with 3 bases of the junction left unmatched. The CDR3 has 12 residues. CDR3 DNA: TGCAGCGTCGACAGGGCACAAGAGACCCAGTACTTC. Its translation: CSVDRAQETQYF.

This clone was counted a few times. The rearrangement uses TRBV7-2 and TRBJ2-1; D gene ambiguous. Germline assignment: CDR1 SGHTA and CDR2 FQGNSA. The V and J ends lost 1 base and 10 bases respectively, with 14 bases between them. The CDR3 length is 14 residues. The CDR3: CASSLGDRYGEQFF. CDR3 nucleotides: TGTGCCAGCAGCTTAGGCGATCGATATGGAGAGCAGTTCTTC.

This clone came up a few times. This CDR3 is CSVQGQGYGYTF. CDR3 nucleotides: TGCAGCGTGCAGGGACAGGGCTATGGCTACACCTTC. The chain carries TRBV29-1 and TRBJ1-2; TRBD1 matches 9 bases. The CDR3 has 12 amino acids. Germline CDR1 reads SQVTM; CDR2 reads ANQGSEA. J lost 4 bases, V lost 6 bases, and 3 bases had no gene match.

The chain is built from TRBV7-2 and TRBJ2-7; D is uncertain. This CDR3 contains 13 residues. The V end lost 1 base, the J end lost 0 bases, and 4 bases lay between the germline ends. CDR1 and CDR2 from the germline V gene are SGHTA and FQGNSA. The CDR3 protein is CASSLGFSYEQYV. The CDR3 DNA is TGTGCCAGCAGCTTAGGATTCTCCTACGAGCAGTACGTC.

V usage is TRBV5-6 and J usage is TRBJ2-5, with D tentatively TRBD2 (6 bases). Germline assignment: CDR1 SGHDT and CDR2 YYEEEE. V dropped 7 bases and J dropped 5 bases, with 15 bases sitting between them. The CDR3 is 13 residues long. The DNA for the CDR3 is TGTGCCAGCCAGATCAGGGCGGGGGAGACCCAGTACTTC. This translates into CASQIRAGETQYF.

This clone was recorded a few times. Other DNA sequences in this specimen translate into the identical CDR3. The chain links TRBV18 to TRBJ2-3; D not resolved. V shed 4 bases and J shed 3 bases, with 2 bases lying between them. Germline V lookup: CDR1 KGHSH, CDR2 LQKENI. The CDR3 covers 11 residues. CDR3 amino acids: CASSLTDTQYF. CDR3 nucleotide sequence: TGTGCCAGCTCACTGACAGATACGCAGTATTTT.

This clone was observed a handful of times. The chain recombines TRBV5-1 with TRBJ2-1; 7 bases are shared with TRBD1. The V segment lost 2 bases and the J segment 7 bases; nucleotides outside the gene matches: 6. The CDR3 length is 14 residues. Germline loops: CDR1 SGHRS, CDR2 YFSETQ. The CDR3 sequence is CASSLLEGANEQFF. CDR3 coding DNA: TGCGCCAGCAGCTTATTAGAGGGGGCAAATGAGCAGTTCTTC.